This T cell receptor beta chain came from a study of CD8 T cells in Susac syndrome. Broader study findings: In its TCR sequencing and HLA analysis, the study acknowledged that the number of individuals was relatively small.

This clonotype has a single count. Its cognate antigen is unknown. With random hexamers, about 0.5 to 1 ug RNA was reverse transcribed. TCRdb processed the immunoSEQ multiplex PCR reads anew with MiXCR; each CDR3 protein has one entry. The repertoire includes about 300,000 distinct CDR3 sequences, 70% to 90% of them detected once, and 0.21% sits in the top ten. Negative isolation yielded CD4+ and CD8+ T cells, and FACS enriched TEMRA cells. This CDR3 is 14 amino acids long. Per germline, CDR1 MNHEY and CDR2 SMNVEV (reference sequence). Trimming shortened V by 5 bases and J by 5 bases, and 13 bases separated the two germline ends.

The genes are TRBV27 and TRBJ1-3, with unresolved D. This TCR was sampled from a human donor with multiple sclerosis. The sequenced sample was CD8+ T cells from PBMCs. The chain's CDR3 is CASSGPGGRNTIYF. The CDR3 nucleotides are TGTGCCAGCAGTGGTCCGGGCGGGAGAAACACCATATATTTT.